A selection of T cell receptor beta chains follows, all from one sample in a study of cytomegalovirus exposure and HLA in healthy donors. Profiled with immunoSEQ multiplex PCR; TCRdb holds only in-frame clones, not every one. The sample has about 130,000 clones; 79% are singletons. The sequenced material came from PBMCs. These receptors all stem from a young man in good health and CMV-seronegative. Both conserved end residues are part of each CDR3. Size values are once, few and many counts, or a class for expanded clones, and some rows have none.

clone_size,v_call,cdr3_aa
.,TRBV27,CASSVTSSFTYEQYF
.,TRBV10-1,CASSDLGQGSNEQFF
.,TRBV5-1,CASSVGQGNIQYF
few,TRBV28,CASSLGGAGRNGQGYTF
.,TRBV5-1,CASSATGQGGNEQFF
.,TRBV14,CASSQGDWGRRNSDYNEQFF
.,TRBV5-1,CASSLLLAGGPRDEQFF
.,TRBV28,CASSTQSGTDYGYTF
.,TRBV5-1,CASSTGTSSNTEAFF
once,TRBV5-6,CASSRNFGGSYNEQFF
.,TRBV13,CASRGQNYNEQFF
.,TRBV2,CASRDTGQGAETQYF
.,TRBV27,CASSPDGGGRYQETQYF
.,TRBV7-6,CASSLVVSAGANEQFF
.,TRBV15,CATSRDSGSASYEQYF
.,TRBV27,CASSGLSFSSGANVLTF
.,TRBV13,CASSLVSLQVNEQYF
.,TRBV10-2,CASSDLAGGIGTYNEQFF
few,TRBV19,CASRRGQASNQPQHF
once,TRBV7-8,CASSATLAGGPRNEQFF
once,TRBV19,CASSILTGNYNEQFF
.,TRBV9,CASSETGDGNTIYF
.,TRBV18,CASSLPGVNTGELFF
.,TRBV5-4,CASSLVSLLTATDTQYF
.,TRBV19,CASRRREGHVDEQFF
.,TRBV7-8,CASSLERRRNYEQYF
.,TRBV6-5,CASTTLRSGANVLTF
.,TRBV15,CATSRDPSGITDTQYF
few,TRBV27,CASSSPYPRPGTSGREAYNEQFF
.,TRBV6-5,CASALTGSNEKLFF
.,TRBV4-3,CASSQETGIRGYTF
.,TRBV28,CASSLPPQGISYEQYF
.,TRBV6-1,CASSEGQLEQYF
.,TRBV7-9,CASSTTLDQIAKNIQYF
.,TRBV18,CASSPRQGVGTEAFF
.,TRBV30,CAWSVRGRGRGQPQHF
.,TRBV19,CASSIAGEHTGELFF
.,TRBV27,CASSSGLDLDTQYF
.,TRBV9,CASSVLAGGPHEQYF
.,TRBV5-1,CASSRQGLEAFF
.,TRBV5-6,CASSAIVQSSYNSPLHF
.,TRBV27,CASSSNTGELFF
once,TRBV25-1,CASSEGYGGNTEAFF
.,TRBV2,CASSEFSSGRSEQFF
.,TRBV4-2,CASSFSGDSVDTEAFF
once,TRBV19,CASSIGGTGDNEQFF
.,TRBV7-9,CASSKEGQSYEQYF
.,TRBV28,CASWTSGLRRAEQYF
.,TRBV10-3,CAISESWDSNNEQFF
.,TRBV9,CASSDIGGDGYTF
.,TRBV27,CASSLSTGQETQYF
.,TRBV5-1,CASSSHNRYQETQYF
few,TRBV2,CASSGETGYTF